The next 26 T cell receptor beta chains were all read from a single sample in a study of cytomegalovirus exposure and HLA in healthy donors (dated by TCRdb to about 2017). The receptor library was made with the immunoSEQ multiplex PCR assay. For the multiplex PCR, a mixture combining 60 forward primers for TCR Vbeta segments and 13 reverse primers for TCR Jbeta segments was used. Held by TCRdb, this immuneACCESS table contains in-frame sequences only and omits some clones. Under half of the omission traces to an unresolved V gene where checked; the cause of the rest is unknown. The sample table records about 130,000 clones; just under 80% of these occur just once. Clones ranked in the top ten supply 1.8% of the sample. Sample: PBMCs. The receptor set was obtained from a woman in her thirties or forties in good health and CMV-seronegative.

This clone was observed a few times. The DNA of the CDR3 is TGCGCCAGCAGCTTGGTGGGCAGCCTAATGGACACCGGGGAGCTGTTTTTT. Translation gives CASSLVGSLMDTGELFF. The rearrangement uses TRBV5-1 and TRBJ2-2; D is undetermined. Per the germline V gene, CDR1 is SGHRS and CDR2 is YFSETQ. Trimming left V 0 bases short and J 3 bases short, with 15 bases between. The CDR3 length is 17 residues.

This clone was observed once. The chain recombines TRBV2 with TRBJ2-7; D may be TRBD1 (7 bases). The CDR3 covers 15 residues. The V gene lost 8 bases and the J gene lost 0 bases, with 17 bases spanning the gap. Per germline, CDR1 SNHLY and CDR2 FYNNEI. CDR3 residues: CASLRRDSSSYEQYF. Written as DNA, the CDR3 is TGTGCCAGCCTCAGGCGGGACAGTAGCTCCTACGAGCAGTACTTC.

The rearrangement uses TRBV28 and TRBJ1-5; D is possibly TRBD1 (5 bases). Germline V gene data show CDR1 as MDHEN and CDR2 as SYDVKM. With 3 bases removed from V and 5 bases from J, the gap between germline ends came to 8 bases. This CDR3 contains 13 residues. CDR3 bases: TGTGCCAGCAGTTTGGACAACCATCAGCCCCAGCATTTT. Translating gives CASSLDNHQPQHF.

The gene calls are TRBV9 and TRBJ2-3; no firm D call. This CDR3 has 14 residues. V gave up 10 bases and J gave up 5 bases, with 20 bases separating them. Germline V gives CDR1 SGDLS, CDR2 YYNGEE. As DNA, the CDR3 is TGTGCCCCCTTAGGCGGTACGATGCAAGATACGCAGTATTTT. It codes for CAPLGGTMQDTQYF. Based on the CDR3 plus reference TRBV9 and TRBJ2-3, the full variable domain is DSGVTQTPKHLITATGQRVTLRCSPRSGDLSVYWYQQSLDQGLQFLIQYYNGEERAKGNILERFSAQQFPDLHSELNLSSLELGDSALYFCAPLGGTMQDTQYFGPGTRLTVL.

The chain recombines TRBV28 with TRBJ1-2; D is ambiguous. V was pared by 5 bases and J by 4 bases, with 8 bases between. The CDR3 is 12 amino acids. The germline V gene encodes CDR1 MDHEN and CDR2 SYDVKM. In DNA, the CDR3 is TGTGCCAGCAGTCCCTACGTCTATGGCTACACCTTC. It yields the protein CASSPYVYGYTF.

The chain has TRBV7-3 and TRBJ2-2, with 9 positions matching TRBD2. In germline, CDR1 is SGHTA, CDR2 FQGTGA. CDR3 length: 17 amino acids. The V gene end was trimmed by 1 base and the J gene end by 0 bases; junction bases not matched to a gene: 3. The CDR3 nucleotides read TGTGCCAGCAGCTTAATTGGCGGGAGGGCGAACACCGGGGAGCTGTTTTTT. Residues: CASSLIGGRANTGELFF.

The chain recombines TRBV7-9 with TRBJ2-2; TRBD2 matches at 8 bases. V gave up 4 bases and J gave up 6 bases; unmatched junction bases: 4. The germline V gene has CDR1 SEHNR and CDR2 FQNEAQ (reference sequence). The CDR3 covers 14 residues. DNA of the CDR3: TGTGCCAGCAGCTCGGGACTAGTGGCCGGGGAGCTGTTTTTT. Protein sequence: CASSSGLVAGELFF.

In this sample, this clone turned up a few times. This chain links TRBV29-1 with TRBJ1-4, with unresolved D. CDR3 length: 13 amino acids. V shed 8 bases and J shed 5 bases, with 15 bases lying between them. Germline lookup yields CDR1 SQVTM and CDR2 ANQGSEA. The CDR3 region is CSLMGGRNEKLFF. As DNA, the CDR3 is TGCAGCTTAATGGGAGGCCGGAATGAAAAACTGTTTTTT.

The genes are TRBV7-9 and TRBJ2-5, with 12 bases fitting TRBD2. The J call could be wrong; TRBJ2-7 is a better fit for the DNA end. The CDR3 sequence is 17 residues long. Germline V CDR1 and CDR2: SEHNR, FQNEAQ (reference sequence). CDR3 nucleotide sequence: TGTGCCAGCAGCTTCGGGCCTAGCGGGGGGGCCGATCACGAGCAGTACTTC. Its protein is CASSFGPSGGADHEQYF.

The V and J genes are TRBV28 and TRBJ2-7; D is possibly TRBD2 (6 bases). The CDR3 contains 16 residues. V lost 6 bases, J lost 3 bases, and 21 bases lay in between. Germline values: CDR1 MDHEN, CDR2 SYDVKM. DNA of the CDR3: TGTGCCAGCAGCTCAGCGGGCGCCCCGACTCTCTACGAGCAGTACTTC. It specifies CASSSAGAPTLYEQYF.

J is TRBJ2-7 and V is TRBV28; 7 positions match TRBD1. The CDR3 has 16 amino acids. V dropped 5 bases and J dropped 2; count of bases not matched to a gene: 12. The germline V gene has CDR1 MDHEN and CDR2 SYDVKM. In DNA form, the CDR3 reads TGTGCCAGCAGTCCACCCCGGGACAGTTCCCCCTACGAGCAGTACTTC. The encoded protein is CASSPPRDSSPYEQYF.

This clone appeared once. The chain recombines TRBV30 with TRBJ1-6; possibly TRBD1 for D (5 bases). This CDR3 is 14 amino acids long. The V gene lost 5 bases and the J gene lost 0 bases, with 8 bases spanning the gap. Germline lookup yields CDR1 GTSNPN and CDR2 SVGIG (reference sequence). The CDR3 sequence: CAWRGSSYNSPLHF. CDR3 nucleotide sequence: TGTGCCTGGCGGGGGAGCTCCTATAATTCACCCCTCCACTTT.

The chain carries TRBV18 and TRBJ1-4; 10 bases map to TRBD1. The CDR3 runs 15 residues. Trimming took 3 bases from V and 3 from J; bases not matched to a gene: 1. Germline-derived CDR1 and CDR2 are KGHSH and LQKENI. DNA of the CDR3: TGTGCCAGCTCACCGGGGACAGGGGCTAATGAAAAACTGTTTTTT. This encodes CASSPGTGANEKLFF.

V usage is TRBV9 and J usage is TRBJ1-3; weak D call: TRBD1 (5 bases). This CDR3 has 14 amino acids. Germline assignment: CDR1 SGDLS and CDR2 YYNGEE. Trimming removed 4 bases at V and 4 bases at J, with 12 bases between. In DNA form, the CDR3 reads TGTGCCAGCAGCCCGACAGACGCCGGAAACACCATATATTTT. It translates to CASSPTDAGNTIYF.

V gene TRBV29-1 combines with J gene TRBJ2-1; TRBD2 matches 8 bases. V was clipped by 3 bases and J by 8 bases; unmatched bases: 9. Germline V gene data show CDR1 as SQVTM and CDR2 as ANQGSEA. The CDR3 runs to 14 residues. CDR3 protein: CSVDDGRGAYEQFF. The CDR3 DNA is TGCAGCGTTGATGACGGGCGGGGGGCATATGAGCAGTTCTTC.

This chain uses TRBV18 with TRBJ1-1, with D possibly matching TRBD1 (6 bases). Looked up from germline, CDR1 is KGHSH and CDR2 is LQKENI. This CDR3 contains 13 residues. With 5 bases removed from V and 8 bases from J, the gap between germline ends came to 15 bases. The CDR3: CASSAKQGSEAFF. The DNA of the CDR3 is TGTGCCAGCTCAGCTAAACAGGGATCCGAAGCTTTCTTT.

Only a few counts were recorded for this clone. The rearrangement uses TRBV5-1 and TRBJ1-3; D possibly corresponds to TRBD1 (6 bases). Trimming removed 3 bases at V and 4 bases at J, with 14 bases between. This CDR3 region has 15 residues. Germline V gene sequence: CDR1 SGHRS, CDR2 YFSETQ. The CDR3 reads CASSSTGLGGNTIYF. In nucleotides, the CDR3 is TGCGCCAGCAGCTCGACAGGTCTGGGGGGAAACACCATATATTTT.

The chain carries TRBV6-5 and TRBJ1-2; TRBD1 might be the D (6 bases). CDR1 is MNHEY and CDR2 is SVGAGI in the germline V gene. The length of the CDR3 is 16 residues. Trimming removed 4 bases from V and 0 bases from J, with 15 bases in between. The CDR3 nucleotides read TGTGCCAGCAGTTCCGACATAAGGGGGACTAACTATGGCTACACCTTC. Amino acids: CASSSDIRGTNYGYTF.

This chain links TRBV28 with TRBJ2-4; 7 bases match TRBD1. The CDR3 is made up of 15 amino acids. CDR1 and CDR2 (germline): MDHEN, SYDVKM. With V trimmed by 4 bases and J by 1 base, 4 bases remained unmatched. CDR3 DNA sequence: TGTGCCAGCAGTTCCCGGGGACAGGCCAAAAACATTCAGTACTTC. This translates into CASSSRGQAKNIQYF. Filled out from reference TRBV28 and TRBJ2-4, the complete variable domain reads DVKVTQSSRYLVKRTGEKVFLECVQDMDHENMFWYRQDPGLGLRLIYFSYDVKMKEKGDIPEGYSVSREKKERFSLILESASTNQTSMYLCASSSRGQAKNIQYFGAGTRLSVL.

This sequence joins TRBV28 and TRBJ2-4; 9 bases agree with TRBD1. This CDR3 contains 15 residues. V trimming: 11 bases; J trimming: 2 bases; junction bases outside the gene matches: 10. In germline, CDR1 is MDHEN, CDR2 SYDVKM. In DNA form, the CDR3 reads TGTGCCGGTACCGGGACAGGGTTATCCAAAAACATTCAGTACTTC. Its protein is CAGTGTGLSKNIQYF.

This clone is a singleton in its sample. V and J are TRBV7-6 and TRBJ1-1; D gene ambiguous. The CDR3 sequence is 15 residues long. Germline CDR1 reads SGHVS; CDR2 reads FNYEAQ. V was clipped by 4 bases and J by 4 bases, with 16 bases between them. This CDR3 reads CASSSKAGGSTEAFF. The DNA of the CDR3 is TGTGCCAGCAGCTCCAAGGCAGGTGGGAGCACTGAAGCTTTCTTT. Together with reference TRBV7-6 and TRBJ1-1, the CDR3 gives the full variable domain: GAGVSQSPRYKVTKRGQDVALRCDPISGHVSLYWYRQALGQGPEFLTYFNYEAQQDKSGLPNDRFSAERPEGSISTLTIQRTEQRDSAMYRCASSSKAGGSTEAFFGQGTRLTVV.

The CDR3: CASSARPGQGDYEQYF. The CDR3 nucleotides are TGTGCCAGCAGCGCCCGCCCGGGACAGGGGGACTACGAGCAGTACTTC. This chain joins TRBV7-8 and TRBJ2-7; 11 positions match TRBD1. CDR1 and CDR2 from the germline V gene are SGHVS and FQNEAQ. The J segment lost 3 bases and the V segment lost 5 bases, leaving 9 bases of the junction unmatched. This CDR3 spans 16 amino acids.

The V and J genes are TRBV2 and TRBJ2-2, with 7 nucleotides matching TRBD2. The germline V gene has CDR1 SNHLY and CDR2 FYNNEI. CDR3 length equals 13 residues. After removal of 6 bases from V and 6 bases from J, the junction contained 4 bases not matched to a gene. The CDR3 loop reads CASRIGLAGELFF. DNA of the CDR3: TGTGCCAGCAGAATCGGACTAGCCGGGGAGCTGTTTTTT.

This clone has a single count. The genes are TRBV7-9 and TRBJ2-7, with TRBD1 matching 11 bases. The CDR3 totals 15 residues. Germline V gene lookup returns CDR1 SEHNR and CDR2 FQNEAQ (reference sequence). The J segment lost 2 bases and the V segment lost 5 bases, leaving 5 bases of the junction unmatched. CDR3 coding DNA: TGTGCCAGCAGCGCACCGGGACAGGGGGCCTACGAGCAGTACTTC. Residues: CASSAPGQGAYEQYF.

The chain employs TRBV27 and TRBJ2-5, with TRBD2 as a possible D gene (6 bases). Matching the DNA end better, TRBJ2-7 makes the J call doubtful. The CDR3 is 14 residues long. Looked up from germline, CDR1 is MNHEY and CDR2 is SMNVEV (reference sequence). For the CDR3, the DNA is TGTGCCAGCAGTACCCTTGGGGGGAACTACGAGCAGTACTTC. As protein: CASSTLGGNYEQYF.

V is TRBV14 and J is TRBJ2-7; D is unclear. Germline lookup yields CDR1 SGHDN and CDR2 FVKESK. V was trimmed by 0 bases and J by 7 bases, leaving 10 bases between them. The CDR3 covers 13 residues. Here the CDR3 DNA reads TGTGCCAGCAGCCAAGATACGAGGAGTGAGCAGTACTTC. This gives the protein CASSQDTRSEQYF.